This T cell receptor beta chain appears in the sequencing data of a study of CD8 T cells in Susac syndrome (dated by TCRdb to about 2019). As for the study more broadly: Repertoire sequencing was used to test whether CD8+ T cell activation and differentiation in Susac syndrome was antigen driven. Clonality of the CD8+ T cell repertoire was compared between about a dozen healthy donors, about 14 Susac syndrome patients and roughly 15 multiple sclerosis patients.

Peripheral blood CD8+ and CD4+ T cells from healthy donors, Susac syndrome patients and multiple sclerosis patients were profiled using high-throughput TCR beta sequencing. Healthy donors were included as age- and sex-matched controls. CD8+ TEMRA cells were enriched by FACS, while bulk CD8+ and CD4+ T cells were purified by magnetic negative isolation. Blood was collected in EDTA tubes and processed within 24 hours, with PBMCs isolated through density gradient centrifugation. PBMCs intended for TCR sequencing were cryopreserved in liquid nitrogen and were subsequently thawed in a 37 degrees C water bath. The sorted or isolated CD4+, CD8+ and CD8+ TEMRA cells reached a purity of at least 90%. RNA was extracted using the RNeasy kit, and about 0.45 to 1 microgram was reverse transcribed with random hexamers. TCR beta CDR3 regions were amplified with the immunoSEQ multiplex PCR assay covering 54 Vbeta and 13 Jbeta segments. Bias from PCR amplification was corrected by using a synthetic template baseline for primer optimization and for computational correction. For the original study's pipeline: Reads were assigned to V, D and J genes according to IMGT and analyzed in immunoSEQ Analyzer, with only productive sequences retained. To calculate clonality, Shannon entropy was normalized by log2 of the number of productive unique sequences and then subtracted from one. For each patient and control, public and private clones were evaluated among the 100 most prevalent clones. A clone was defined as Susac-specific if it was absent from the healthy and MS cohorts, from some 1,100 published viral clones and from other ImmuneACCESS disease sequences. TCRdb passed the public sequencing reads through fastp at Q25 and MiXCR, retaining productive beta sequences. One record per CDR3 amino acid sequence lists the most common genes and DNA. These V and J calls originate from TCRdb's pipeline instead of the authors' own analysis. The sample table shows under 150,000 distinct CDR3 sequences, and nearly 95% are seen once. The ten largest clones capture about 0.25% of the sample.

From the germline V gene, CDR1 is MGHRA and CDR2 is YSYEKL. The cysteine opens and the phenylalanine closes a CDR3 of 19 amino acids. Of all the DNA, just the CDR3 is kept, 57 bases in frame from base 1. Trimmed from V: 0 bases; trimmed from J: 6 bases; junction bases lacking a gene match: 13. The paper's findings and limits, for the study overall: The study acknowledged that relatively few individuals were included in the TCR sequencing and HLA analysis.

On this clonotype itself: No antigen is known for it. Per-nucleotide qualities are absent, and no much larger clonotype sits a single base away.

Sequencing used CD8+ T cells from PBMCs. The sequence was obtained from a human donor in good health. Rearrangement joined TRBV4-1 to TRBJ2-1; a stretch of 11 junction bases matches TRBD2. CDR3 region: CASSQDYYLTSGIRNEQFF. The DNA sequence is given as TGCGCCAGCAGCCAAGATTATTATCTGACTAGCGGGATTCGCAATGAGCAGTTCTTC.